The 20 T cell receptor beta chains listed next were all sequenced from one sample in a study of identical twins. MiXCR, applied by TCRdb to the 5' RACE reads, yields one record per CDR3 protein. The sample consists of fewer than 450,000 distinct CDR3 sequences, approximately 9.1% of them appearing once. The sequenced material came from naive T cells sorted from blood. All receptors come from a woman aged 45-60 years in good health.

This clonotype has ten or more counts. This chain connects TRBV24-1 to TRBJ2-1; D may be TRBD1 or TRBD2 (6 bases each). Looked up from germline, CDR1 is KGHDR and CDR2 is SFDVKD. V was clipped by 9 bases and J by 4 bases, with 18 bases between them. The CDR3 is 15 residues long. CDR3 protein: CATGSRGLSYNEQFF. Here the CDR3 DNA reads TGTGCCACCGGGTCTCGGGGGCTTAGTTACAATGAGCAGTTCTTC.

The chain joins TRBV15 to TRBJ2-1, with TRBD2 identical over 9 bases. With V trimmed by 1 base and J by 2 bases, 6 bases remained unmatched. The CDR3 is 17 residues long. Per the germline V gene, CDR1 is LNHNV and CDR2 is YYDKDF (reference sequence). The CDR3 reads CATSRGVQRGAYNEQFF. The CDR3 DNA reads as TGTGCCACCAGCAGAGGAGTTCAGCGGGGGGCCTACAATGAGCAGTTCTTC. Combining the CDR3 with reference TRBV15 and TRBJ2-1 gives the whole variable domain DAMVIQNPRYQVTQFGKPVTLSCSQTLNHNVMYWYQQKSSQAPKLLFHYYDKDFNNEADTPDNFQSRRPNTSFCFLDIRSPGLGDTAMYLCATSRGVQRGAYNEQFFGPGTRLTVL.

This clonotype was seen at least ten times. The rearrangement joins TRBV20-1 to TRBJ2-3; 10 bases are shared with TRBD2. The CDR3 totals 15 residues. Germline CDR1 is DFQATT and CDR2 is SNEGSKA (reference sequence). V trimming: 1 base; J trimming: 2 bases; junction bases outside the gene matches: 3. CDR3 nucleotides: TGCAGTGCTAGAGGGACTAGCGGATACACAGATACGCAGTATTTT. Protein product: CSARGTSGYTDTQYF.

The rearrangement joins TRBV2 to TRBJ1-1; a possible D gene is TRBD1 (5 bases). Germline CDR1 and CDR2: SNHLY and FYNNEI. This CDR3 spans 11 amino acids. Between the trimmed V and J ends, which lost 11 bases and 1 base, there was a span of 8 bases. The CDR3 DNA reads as TGTGCCGGACACGAGAACACTGAAGCTTTCTTT. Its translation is CAGHENTEAFF.

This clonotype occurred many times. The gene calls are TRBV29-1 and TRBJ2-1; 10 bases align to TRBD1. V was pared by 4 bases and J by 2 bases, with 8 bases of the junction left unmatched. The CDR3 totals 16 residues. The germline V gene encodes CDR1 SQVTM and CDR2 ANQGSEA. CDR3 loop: CSVGSEDRGAYNEQFF. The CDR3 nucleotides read TGCAGCGTTGGAAGCGAGGACAGGGGGGCCTACAATGAGCAGTTCTTC.

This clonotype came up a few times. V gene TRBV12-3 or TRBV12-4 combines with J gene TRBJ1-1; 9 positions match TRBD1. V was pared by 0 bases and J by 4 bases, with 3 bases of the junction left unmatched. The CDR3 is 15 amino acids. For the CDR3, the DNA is TGTGCCAGCAGTTTAGCTTCGACAGGGGGCACTGAAGCTTTCTTT. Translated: CASSLASTGGTEAFF.

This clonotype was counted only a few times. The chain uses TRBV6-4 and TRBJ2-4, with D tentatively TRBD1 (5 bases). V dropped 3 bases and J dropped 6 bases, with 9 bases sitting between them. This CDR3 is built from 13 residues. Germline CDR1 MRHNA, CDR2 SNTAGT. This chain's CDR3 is CASSEGQGNIQYF. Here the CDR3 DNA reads TGTGCCAGCAGTGAAGGGCAGGGAAACATTCAGTACTTC.

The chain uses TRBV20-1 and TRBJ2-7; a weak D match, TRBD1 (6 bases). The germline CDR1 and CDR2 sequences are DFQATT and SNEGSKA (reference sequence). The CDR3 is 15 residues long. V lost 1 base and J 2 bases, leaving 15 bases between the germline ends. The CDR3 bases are TGCAGTGCTAGAGTCATGACAGGCCTCCCCTACGAGCAGTACTTC. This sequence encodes CSARVMTGLPYEQYF.

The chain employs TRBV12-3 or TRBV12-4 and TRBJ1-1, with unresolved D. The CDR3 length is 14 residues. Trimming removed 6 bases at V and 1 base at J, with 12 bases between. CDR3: CASSQRRGNTEAFF. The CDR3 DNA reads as TGTGCCAGCAGCCAGCGGCGGGGGAACACTGAAGCTTTCTTT.

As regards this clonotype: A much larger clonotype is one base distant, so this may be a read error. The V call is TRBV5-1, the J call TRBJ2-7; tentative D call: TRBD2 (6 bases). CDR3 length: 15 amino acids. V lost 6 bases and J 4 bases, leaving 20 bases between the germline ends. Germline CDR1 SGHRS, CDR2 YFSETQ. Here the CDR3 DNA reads TGCGCCAGCAACCGGGGGTCATTAAGATCGTACGAGCAGTACTTC. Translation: CASNRGSLRSYEQYF.

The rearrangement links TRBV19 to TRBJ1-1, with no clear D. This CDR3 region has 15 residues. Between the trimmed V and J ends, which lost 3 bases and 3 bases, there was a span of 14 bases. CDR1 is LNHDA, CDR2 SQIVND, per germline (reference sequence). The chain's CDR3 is CASSIFWEGDTEAFF. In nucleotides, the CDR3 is TGTGCCAGTAGTATTTTTTGGGAGGGTGACACTGAAGCTTTCTTT. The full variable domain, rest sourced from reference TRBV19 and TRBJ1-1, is DGGITQSPKYLFRKEGQNVTLSCEQNLNHDAMYWYRQDPGQGLRLIYYSQIVNDFQKGDIAEGYSVSREKKESFPLTVTSAQKNPTAFYLCASSIFWEGDTEAFFGQGTRLTVV.

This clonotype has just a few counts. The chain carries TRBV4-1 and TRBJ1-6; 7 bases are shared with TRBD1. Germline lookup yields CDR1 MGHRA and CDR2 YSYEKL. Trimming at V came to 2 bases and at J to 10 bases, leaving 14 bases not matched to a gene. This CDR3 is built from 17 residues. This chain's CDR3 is CASSQPPGQIKGSPLHF. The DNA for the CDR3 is TGCGCCAGCAGCCAACCCCCGGGACAGATCAAAGGGTCACCCCTCCACTTT.

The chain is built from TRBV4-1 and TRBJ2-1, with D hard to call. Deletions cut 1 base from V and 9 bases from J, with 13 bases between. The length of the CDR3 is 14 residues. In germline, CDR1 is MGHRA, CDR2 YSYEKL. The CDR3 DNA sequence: TGCGCCAGCAGCCAAGGGGCGGTTTGGGGTGAGCAGTTCTTC. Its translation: CASSQGAVWGEQFF.

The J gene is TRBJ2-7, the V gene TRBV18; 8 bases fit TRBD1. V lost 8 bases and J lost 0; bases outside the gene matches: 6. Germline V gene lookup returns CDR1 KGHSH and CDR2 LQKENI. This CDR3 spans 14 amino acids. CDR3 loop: CASKGQGPSYEQYV. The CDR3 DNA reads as TGTGCCAGCAAAGGACAGGGACCCTCCTACGAGCAGTACGTC.

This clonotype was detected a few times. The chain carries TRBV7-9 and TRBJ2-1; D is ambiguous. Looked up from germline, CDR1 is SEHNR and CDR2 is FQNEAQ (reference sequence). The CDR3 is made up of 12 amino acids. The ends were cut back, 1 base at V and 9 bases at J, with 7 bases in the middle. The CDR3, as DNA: TGTGCCAGCAGCTTAGGAATTGCTGAGCAGTTCTTC. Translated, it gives CASSLGIAEQFF.

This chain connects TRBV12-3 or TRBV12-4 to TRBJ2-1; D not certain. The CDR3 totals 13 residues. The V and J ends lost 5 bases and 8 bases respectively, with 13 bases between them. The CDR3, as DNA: TGTGCCAGCAGTGGAAGAAGGGTGGATGAGCAGTTCTTC. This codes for CASSGRRVDEQFF.

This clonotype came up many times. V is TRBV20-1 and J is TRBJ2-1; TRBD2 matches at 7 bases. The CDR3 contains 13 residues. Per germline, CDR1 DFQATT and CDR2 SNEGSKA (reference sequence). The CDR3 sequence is CSSVLAGYNEQFF. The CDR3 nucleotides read TGCAGCTCGGTGTTAGCGGGCTACAATGAGCAGTTCTTC.

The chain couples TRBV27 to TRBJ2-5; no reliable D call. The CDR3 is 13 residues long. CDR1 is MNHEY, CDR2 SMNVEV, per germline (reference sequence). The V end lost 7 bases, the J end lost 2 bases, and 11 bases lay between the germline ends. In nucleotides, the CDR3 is TGTGCCAGCAAGTCATGGGCTCAAGAGACCCAGTACTTC. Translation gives CASKSWAQETQYF.

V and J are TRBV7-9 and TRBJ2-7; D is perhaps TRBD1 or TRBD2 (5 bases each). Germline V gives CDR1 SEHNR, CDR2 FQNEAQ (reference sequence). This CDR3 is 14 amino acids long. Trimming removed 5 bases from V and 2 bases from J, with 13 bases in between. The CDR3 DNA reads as TGTGCCAGCAGCCCCCGGGACGCTCCCTACGAGCAGTACGTC. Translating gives CASSPRDAPYEQYV.

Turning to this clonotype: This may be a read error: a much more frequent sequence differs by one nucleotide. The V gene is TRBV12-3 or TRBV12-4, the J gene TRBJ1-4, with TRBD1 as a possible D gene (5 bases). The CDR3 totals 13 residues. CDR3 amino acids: CASSLGLREKPFF. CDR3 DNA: TGTGCCAGCAGTTTGGGACTTCGCGAAAAACCGTTTTTT.